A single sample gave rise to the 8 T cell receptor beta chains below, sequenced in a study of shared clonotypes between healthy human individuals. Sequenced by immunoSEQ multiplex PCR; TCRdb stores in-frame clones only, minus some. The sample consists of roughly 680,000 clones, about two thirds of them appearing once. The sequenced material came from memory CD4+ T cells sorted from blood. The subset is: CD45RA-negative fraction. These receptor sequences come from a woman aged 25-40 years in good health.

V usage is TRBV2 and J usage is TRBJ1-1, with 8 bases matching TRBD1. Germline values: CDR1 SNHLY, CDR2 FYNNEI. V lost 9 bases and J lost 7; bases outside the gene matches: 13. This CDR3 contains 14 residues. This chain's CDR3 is CARGAQGARVEAFF. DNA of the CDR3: TGTGCCAGGGGGGCGCAGGGGGCGCGGGTTGAAGCTTTCTTT.

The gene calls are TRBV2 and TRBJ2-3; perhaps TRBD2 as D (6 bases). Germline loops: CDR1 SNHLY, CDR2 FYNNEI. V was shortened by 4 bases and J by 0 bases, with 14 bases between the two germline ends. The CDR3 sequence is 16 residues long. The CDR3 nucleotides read TGTGCCAGCAGTGGATGGAGGGTCGAGAGCACAGATACGCAGTATTTT. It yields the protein CASSGWRVESTDTQYF.

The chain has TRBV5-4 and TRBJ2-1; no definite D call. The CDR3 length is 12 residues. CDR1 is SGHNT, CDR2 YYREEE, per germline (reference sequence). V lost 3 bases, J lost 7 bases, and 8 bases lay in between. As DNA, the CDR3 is TGTGCCAGCAGCTGGTCCTGGAATGAGCAGTTCTTC. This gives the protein CASSWSWNEQFF.

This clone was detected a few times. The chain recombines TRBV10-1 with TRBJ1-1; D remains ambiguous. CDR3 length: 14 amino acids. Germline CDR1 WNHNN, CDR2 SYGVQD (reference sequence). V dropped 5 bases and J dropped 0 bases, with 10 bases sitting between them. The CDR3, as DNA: TGCGCCAGCAGTTACGACCCCATGAACACTGAAGCTTTCTTT. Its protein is CASSYDPMNTEAFF.

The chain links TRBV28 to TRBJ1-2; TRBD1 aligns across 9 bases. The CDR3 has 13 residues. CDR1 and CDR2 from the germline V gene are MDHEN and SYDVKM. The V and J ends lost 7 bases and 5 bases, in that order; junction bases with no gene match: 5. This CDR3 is CASKTGGLYGYTF. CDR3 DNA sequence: TGTGCCAGCAAGACAGGGGGTTTATATGGCTACACCTTC.

The CDR3 DNA reads as TGTGCCAGCAGTTACTCGCGGGACGACTATGGCTACACCTTC. Translating gives CASSYSRDDYGYTF. The chain employs TRBV6-5 and TRBJ1-2, with D possibly matching TRBD1 (5 bases). With 0 bases removed from V and 3 bases from J, the gap between germline ends came to 8 bases. Germline V CDR1 and CDR2: MNHEY, SVGAGI. The CDR3 contains 14 residues.

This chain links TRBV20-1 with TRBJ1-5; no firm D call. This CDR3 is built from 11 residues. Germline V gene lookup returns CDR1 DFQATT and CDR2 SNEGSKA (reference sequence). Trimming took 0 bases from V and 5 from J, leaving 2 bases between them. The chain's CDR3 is CSARDHQPQHF. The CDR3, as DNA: TGCAGTGCTAGAGACCATCAGCCCCAGCATTTT.

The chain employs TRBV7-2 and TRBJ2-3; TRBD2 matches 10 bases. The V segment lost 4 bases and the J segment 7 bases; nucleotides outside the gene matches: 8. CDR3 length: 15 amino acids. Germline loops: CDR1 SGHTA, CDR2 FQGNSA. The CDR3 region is CASSSPLGLAYTQYF. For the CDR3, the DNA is TGTGCCAGCAGCTCCCCCCTGGGACTAGCGTATACGCAGTATTTT.